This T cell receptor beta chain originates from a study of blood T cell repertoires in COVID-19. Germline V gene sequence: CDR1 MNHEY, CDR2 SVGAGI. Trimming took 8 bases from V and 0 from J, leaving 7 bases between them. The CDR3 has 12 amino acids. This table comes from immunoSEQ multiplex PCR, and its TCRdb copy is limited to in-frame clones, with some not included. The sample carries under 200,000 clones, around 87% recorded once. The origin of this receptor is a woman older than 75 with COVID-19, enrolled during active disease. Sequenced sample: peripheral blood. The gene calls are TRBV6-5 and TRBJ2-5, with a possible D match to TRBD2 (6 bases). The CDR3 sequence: CASRGNQETQYF. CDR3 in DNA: TGTGCCAGCCGGGGGAACCAAGAGACCCAGTACTTC.